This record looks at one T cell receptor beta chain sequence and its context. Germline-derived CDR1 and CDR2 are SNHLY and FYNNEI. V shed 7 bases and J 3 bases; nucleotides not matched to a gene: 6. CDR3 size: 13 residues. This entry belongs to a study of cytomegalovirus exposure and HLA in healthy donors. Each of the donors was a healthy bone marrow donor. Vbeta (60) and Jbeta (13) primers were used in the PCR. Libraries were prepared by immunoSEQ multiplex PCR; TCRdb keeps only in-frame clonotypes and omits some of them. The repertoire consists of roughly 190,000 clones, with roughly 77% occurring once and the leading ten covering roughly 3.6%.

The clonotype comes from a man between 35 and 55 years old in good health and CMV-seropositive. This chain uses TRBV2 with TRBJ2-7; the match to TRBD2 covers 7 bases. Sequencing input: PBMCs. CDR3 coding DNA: TGTGCCAGCAAGAGCGGGAACTACTACGAGCAGTACTTC. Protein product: CASKSGNYYEQYF.